This T cell receptor (beta chain) was found in a study of cytomegalovirus exposure and HLA in healthy donors. Use of 60 Vbeta and 13 Jbeta primers characterized the PCR. Data came from immunoSEQ multiplex PCR; TCRdb stores just in-frame clones and leaves some out. The repertoire includes more than 100,000 clones, about 61% of them detected once, and approximately 2.5% sits in the top ten. This clone showed up just once. J lost 5 bases, V lost 1 base, and 2 bases had no gene match. Per germline, CDR1 LNHNV and CDR2 YYDKDF (reference sequence). This CDR3 spans 14 amino acids. This sequence was found in a woman in her 40s in good health and CMV-seronegative. The material sequenced was PBMCs. The genes are TRBV15 and TRBJ1-1; 9 bases fit TRBD1. The CDR3 DNA reads as TGTGCCACCAGCAGAGTAGACAGGGGGACTGAAGCTTTCTTT. This translates into CATSRVDRGTEAFF.